Presented here are 5 T cell receptor beta chains from one specimen sequenced in a study of CD8+CD57+ T cells in acquired aplastic anemia. Template material for TCR beta VDJ and CDR3 profiling consisted of genomic DNA. In TCRdb, the reads were re-called with MiXCR into one record per CDR3 protein. This table holds 200,000 to 250,000 distinct CDR3 sequences, approximately 60% found once. The material sequenced was sorted CD4+, CD8+, or CD8+CD57+ T cells (not recorded which) from PBMCs. The origin of the receptors is a human donor in good health.

This clonotype is a singleton in its sample. The chain has TRBV20-1 and TRBJ1-3; the D is unclear. Germline loops: CDR1 DFQATT, CDR2 SNEGSKA (reference sequence). This CDR3 is built from 13 residues. Trimming took off 4 bases at V and 4 bases at J, with 11 bases between the two ends. CDR3 DNA sequence: TGCAGTGCTACCGAGGTGGTGGGAAACACCATATATTTT. Translated, it gives CSATEVVGNTIYF.

The chain uses TRBV7-8 and TRBJ2-3; the D is unclear. The CDR3 spans 15 residues. Germline loops: CDR1 SGHVS, CDR2 FQNEAQ. Deletions cut 2 bases from V and 6 bases from J, with 15 bases between. CDR3 DNA sequence: TGTGCCAGCAGCTTAATCCTTGGTCCTCAGGATACGCAGTATTTT. It specifies CASSLILGPQDTQYF.

This chain links TRBV19 with TRBJ2-7, with TRBD1 matching 9 bases. The V gene's germline CDR1 is LNHDA and CDR2 SQIVND (reference sequence). J gave up 2 bases and V 3 bases, and 2 bases lay outside the gene matches. The CDR3 totals 14 residues. The CDR3 DNA is TGTGCCAGTAGTATGGACAGGGGAACCTACGAGCAGTACTTC. This translates into CASSMDRGTYEQYF.

As concerns this clonotype: At one end the junction does not follow the germline gene, possibly because of a read error. V gene TRBV13 combines with J gene TRBJ2-6; unclear D gene. Germline-derived CDR1 and CDR2 are PRHDT and FYEKMQ (reference sequence). The length of the CDR3 is 9 residues. CDR3 DNA sequence: TGTGCCAGCGGCTTAGACCGGACTTTC. Its translation is CASGLDRTF.

As concerns this clonotype: At one of its ends the junction is not consistent with the germline gene, which may arise from a read error. The chain carries TRBV7-2 and TRBJ2-3; D is unresolved. CDR1 is SGHTA, CDR2 FQGNSA, per germline. The CDR3 extends over 15 amino acids. CDR3 protein: CASSLALAFTDMQYF. The CDR3 region has the DNA TGCGCCAGCAGCTTAGCCCTCGCGTTCACAGATATGCAGTATTTT. Drawing the rest from reference TRBV7-2 and TRBJ2-3, the complete variable domain is GAGVSQSPSNKVTEKGKDVELRCDPISGHTALYWYRQSLGQGLEFLIYFQGNSAPDKSGLPSDRFSAERTGGSVSTLTIQRTQQEDSAVYLCASSLALAFTDMQYFGPGTRLTVL.